These 14 T cell receptor beta chains were sequenced from one sample in a study of cytomegalovirus exposure and HLA in healthy donors. PCR was performed using 60 Vbeta and 13 Jbeta primers. Produced via immunoSEQ multiplex PCR; TCRdb's table is partial and in-frame only. Found here are about 160,000 clones, 82% of them singletons; the top ten hold 1.5%. Sequencing was done on a sample of PBMCs. The receptors come from a girl between 10 and 17 years old in good health and CMV-seropositive.

The genes are TRBV27 and TRBJ2-5, with D maybe TRBD1 (6 bases). V lost 6 bases, J lost 0 bases, and 14 bases lay in between. CDR3 length equals 15 residues. The germline CDR1 and CDR2 sequences are MNHEY and SMNVEV (reference sequence). The CDR3 region is CASRVAGEYQETQYF. The CDR3 DNA reads TGTGCCAGCAGGGTAGCAGGGGAATACCAAGAGACCCAGTACTTC.

This rearrangement joins TRBV15 to TRBJ2-7, with 10 bases matching TRBD1. CDR3 length: 17 residues. CDR1 and CDR2 (germline): LNHNV, YYDKDF (reference sequence). J was trimmed by 4 bases and V by 0 bases; bases with no gene match: 9. DNA for the CDR3: TGTGCCACCAGCAGAGATGCTCCCGGGACAGGGGTATACGAGCAGTACTTC. It specifies CATSRDAPGTGVYEQYF.

The CDR3 nucleotides read TGTGCCTGGAGTGTAGATCCGGGTAGAGAGACCCAGTACTTC. It specifies CAWSVDPGRETQYF. This chain uses TRBV30 with TRBJ2-5; D unclear. The CDR3 runs to 14 residues. Deletions cut 0 bases from V and 4 bases from J, with 12 bases between. Germline values: CDR1 GTSNPN, CDR2 SVGIG (reference sequence).

A single count supports this clone. This sample also contains other DNA sequences that code for the same CDR3. The chain carries TRBV7-9 and TRBJ2-1; D is ambiguous. The germline V and J ends were trimmed by 1 base and 6 bases, with 4 bases remaining between them. The CDR3 length is 12 residues. Looked up from germline, CDR1 is SEHNR and CDR2 is FQNEAQ (reference sequence). CDR3 nucleotides: TGTGCCAGCAGCTTAGGAGCCAATGAGCAGTTCTTC. It encodes CASSLGANEQFF.

This sequence joins TRBV6-5 and TRBJ2-2, with D uncertain. Trimming removed 5 bases at V and 3 bases at J, with 13 bases between. The CDR3 sequence is 15 residues long. Looked up from germline, CDR1 is MNHEY and CDR2 is SVGAGI. The CDR3 sequence is CASSNPEQHTGELFF. The DNA of the CDR3 is TGTGCCAGCAGTAATCCGGAACAGCACACCGGGGAGCTGTTTTTT.

J is TRBJ2-1 and V is TRBV30; TRBD1 matches 8 bases. The germline V gene has CDR1 GTSNPN and CDR2 SVGIG (reference sequence). The CDR3 loop spans 16 amino acids. J lost 2 bases, V lost 3 bases, and 9 bases had no gene match. CDR3 sequence: CAWRSPRTGTYNEQFF. CDR3 bases: TGTGCCTGGAGGTCCCCCCGGACAGGGACCTACAATGAGCAGTTCTTC.

This clone was detected once. One end of the junction varies from germline; a read error may be responsible. The V call is TRBV7-9, the J call TRBJ2-7; TRBD1 matches 12 bases. Germline CDR1 is SEHNR and CDR2 is FQNEAQ (reference sequence). The CDR3 runs to 18 residues. CDR3 nucleotides: TGTGCCAACAGCTACCCGGGACAGGGGGCGCAGGGAGCGACCGAGCAGTACTTC. This codes for CANSYPGQGAQGATEQYF. The variable domain in full, with the rest retrieved from reference TRBV7-9 and TRBJ2-7, is DTGVSQNPRHKITKRGQNVTFRCDPISEHNRLYWYRQTLGQGPEFLTYFQNEAQLEKSRLLSDRFSAERPKGSFSTLEIQRTEQGDSAMYLCANSYPGQGAQGATEQYFGPGTRLTVT.

As regards this clone: At one end the junction does not follow the germline gene, possibly because of a read error. The CDR3 loop is CASSLTGGGYGHTF. The CDR3 DNA follows: TGTGCCAGCAGCTTGACAGGGGGCGGATATGGCCACACCTTC. V is TRBV5-4 and J is TRBJ1-2; TRBD1 agrees at 9 bases. Germline V lookup: CDR1 SGHNT, CDR2 YYREEE (reference sequence). This CDR3 is built from 14 residues.

In DNA form, the CDR3 reads TGTGCCAGCAGGGGGACTAGCGGGAATAATGAGCAGTTCTTC. Its protein is CASRGTSGNNEQFF. The V and J genes are TRBV11-2 and TRBJ2-1, with 13 nucleotides matching TRBD2. Germline values: CDR1 SGHAT, CDR2 FQNNGV. Unmatched junction bases numbered 3, after V lost 6 bases and J lost 7 bases. The CDR3 is made up of 14 amino acids. Based on the CDR3 plus reference TRBV11-2 and TRBJ2-1, the full variable domain is EAGVAQSPRYKIIEKRQSVAFWCNPISGHATLYWYQQILGQGPKLLIQFQNNGVVDDSQLPKDRFSAERLKGVDSTLKIQPAKLEDSAVYLCASRGTSGNNEQFFGPGTRLTVL.

This rearrangement joins TRBV5-6 to TRBJ1-3; D unclear. Germline lookup yields CDR1 SGHDT and CDR2 YYEEEE. Trimming removed 0 bases at V and 3 bases at J, with 13 bases between. The CDR3 has 16 residues. The CDR3 coding sequence is TGTGCCAGCAGCTTGGCCGGCGGGGTCGGTGGAAACACCATATATTTT. This codes for CASSLAGGVGGNTIYF. Together with reference TRBV5-6 and TRBJ1-3, the CDR3 gives the full variable domain: DAGVTQSPTHLIKTRGQQVTLRCSPKSGHDTVSWYQQALGQGPQFIFQYYEEEERQRGNFPDRFSGHQFPNYSSELNVNALLLGDSALYLCASSLAGGVGGNTIYFGEGSWLTVV.

The rearrangement joins TRBV4-1 to TRBJ2-3; 7 nucleotides agree with TRBD2. The CDR3 has 14 amino acids. The germline V gene has CDR1 MGHRA and CDR2 YSYEKL. J gave up 2 bases and V 6 bases, and 5 bases lay outside the gene matches. CDR3 amino acids: CASSRAGDTDTQYF. CDR3 sequence (DNA): TGCGCCAGCAGTCGGGCGGGAGACACAGATACGCAGTATTTT.

The rearrangement uses TRBV6-5 and TRBJ1-2; D ambiguous. This CDR3 has 12 amino acids. Between the trimmed V and J ends, which lost 6 bases and 4 bases, there was a span of 9 bases. CDR1 is MNHEY, CDR2 SVGAGI, per germline. CDR3 nucleotide sequence: TGTGCCAGCAGCCCCTCGGGCTATGGCTACACCTTC. This sequence encodes CASSPSGYGYTF.

This chain connects TRBV11-3 to TRBJ2-7; possible D gene TRBD2, 6 bases. V lost 5 bases, J lost 2 bases, and 13 bases lay in between. The CDR3 totals 14 residues. CDR1 is SGHNT and CDR2 is YENEEA in the germline V gene. The CDR3 nucleotides read TGTGCCAGCAGCCCAGGCGGGGATCCCTACGAGCAGTACTTC. As protein: CASSPGGDPYEQYF. Using reference TRBV11-3 and TRBJ2-7 for the parts outside the CDR3, the full variable domain is EAGVVQSPRYKIIEKKQPVAFWCNPISGHNTLYWYLQNLGQGPELLIRYENEEAVDDSQLPKDRFSAERLKGVDSTLKIQPAELGDSAVYLCASSPGGDPYEQYFGPGTRLTVT.

This clone was seen a few times. The chain combines TRBV5-4 with TRBJ2-1, with no clear D. The germline CDR1 and CDR2 sequences are SGHNT and YYREEE (reference sequence). V lost 4 bases and J lost 2, with 7 bases in between. This CDR3 spans 13 amino acids. CDR3 DNA sequence: TGTGCCAGCAGCGCGACAACCTACAATGAGCAGTTCTTC. Translated: CASSATTYNEQFF.